Following are 5 T cell receptor beta chains from one sample sequenced in a study of CD8 T cells in Susac syndrome. Random hexamers served to reverse transcribe roughly 0.5 to 1 ug RNA. MiXCR, run by TCRdb on the immunoSEQ multiplex PCR reads, gives a single entry per CDR3 protein. The data contain over 120,000 distinct CDR3 sequences, roughly 94% of them singletons. Input material: CD4+ T cells from PBMCs. Every receptor here comes from a human donor in good health.

The chain employs TRBV5-1 and TRBJ2-3, with a possible D match to TRBD1 (6 bases). The CDR3 is 17 residues long. The V end lost 0 bases, the J end lost 0 bases, and 14 bases lay between the germline ends. Per germline, CDR1 SGHRS and CDR2 YFSETQ. Here the CDR3 DNA reads TGCGCCAGCAGCTTGGGGACAGATACCTCTAGCACAGATACGCAGTATTTT. It specifies CASSLGTDTSSTDTQYF.

This clonotype has just one count. V is TRBV28 and J is TRBJ2-7; tentatively, D is TRBD2 (7 bases). Germline V gene lookup returns CDR1 MDHEN and CDR2 SYDVKM. V was trimmed by 3 bases and J by 0 bases, leaving 12 bases between them. The CDR3 is 15 residues long. The DNA for the CDR3 is TGTGCCAGCAGTTTGGGGGGGGGCCCCTCCTACGAGCAGTACTTC. Its translation: CASSLGGGPSYEQYF.

This chain joins TRBV6-5 and TRBJ1-1; D is possibly TRBD1 (5 bases). The CDR3 totals 15 residues. Germline lookup yields CDR1 MNHEY and CDR2 SVGAGI. V was cut by 3 bases and J by 1 base, with 12 bases left in between. CDR3 region: CASSYVGAGNTEAFF. The CDR3 nucleotides are TGTGCCAGCAGTTATGTAGGGGCGGGGAACACTGAAGCTTTCTTT.

The gene calls are TRBV20-1 and TRBJ1-5; tentatively, D is TRBD1 (6 bases). The V end was cut by 3 bases, the J end by 6 bases, with 27 bases between. The germline CDR1 and CDR2 sequences are DFQATT and SNEGSKA (reference sequence). The CDR3 is 18 residues long. In nucleotides, the CDR3 is TGCAGTGCTAGTGACTACCAACTCGGGACAACGGGCATTCAGCCCCAGCATTTT. Encoded protein: CSASDYQLGTTGIQPQHF.

The chain combines TRBV10-2 with TRBJ1-1; D is ambiguous. The CDR3 covers 12 residues. V shed 2 bases and J shed 7 bases, with 8 bases lying between them. Germline loops: CDR1 WSHSY, CDR2 SAAADI. Here the CDR3 reads CASSETRGEAFF. In DNA form, the CDR3 reads TGCGCCAGCAGTGAGACTCGGGGTGAAGCTTTCTTT.